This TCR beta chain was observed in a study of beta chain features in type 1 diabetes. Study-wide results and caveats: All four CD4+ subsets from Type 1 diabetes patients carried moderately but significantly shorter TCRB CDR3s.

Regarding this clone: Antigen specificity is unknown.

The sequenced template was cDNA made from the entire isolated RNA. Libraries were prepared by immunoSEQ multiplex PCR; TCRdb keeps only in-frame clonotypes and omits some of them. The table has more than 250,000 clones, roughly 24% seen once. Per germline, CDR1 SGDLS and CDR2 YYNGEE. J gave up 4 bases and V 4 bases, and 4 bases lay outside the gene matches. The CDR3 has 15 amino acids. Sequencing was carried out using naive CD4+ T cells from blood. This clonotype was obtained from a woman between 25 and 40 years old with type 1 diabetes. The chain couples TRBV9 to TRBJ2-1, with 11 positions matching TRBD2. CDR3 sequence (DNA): TGTGCCAGCAGCCCAACTAGCGGGAGTTACAATGAGCAGTTCTTC. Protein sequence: CASSPTSGSYNEQFF.